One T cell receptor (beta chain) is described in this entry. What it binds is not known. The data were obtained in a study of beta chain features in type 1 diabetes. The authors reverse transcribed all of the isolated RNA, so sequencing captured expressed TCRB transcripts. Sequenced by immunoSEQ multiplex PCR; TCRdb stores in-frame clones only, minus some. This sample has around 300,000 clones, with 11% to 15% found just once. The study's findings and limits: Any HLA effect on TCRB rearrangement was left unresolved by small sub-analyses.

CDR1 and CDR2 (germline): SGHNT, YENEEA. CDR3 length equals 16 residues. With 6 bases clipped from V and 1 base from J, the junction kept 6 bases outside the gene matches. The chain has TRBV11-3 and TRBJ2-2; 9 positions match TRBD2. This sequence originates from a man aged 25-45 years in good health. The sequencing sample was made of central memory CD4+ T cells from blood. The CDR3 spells CASSRRLAENTGELFF. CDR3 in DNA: TGTGCCAGCAGTCGAAGACTAGCGGAGAACACCGGGGAGCTGTTTTTT.